This T cell receptor (beta chain) comes out of a study of shared clonotypes between healthy human individuals. Study context: The study used three CD4 naive, three CD4 memory, two CD8 naive and one CD8 memory plate per donor.

TCRdb keeps only in-frame clones here, not all; method: immunoSEQ multiplex PCR. The repertoire holds millions of clones, with approximately 95% as singletons. There are 15 residues in the CDR3. Germline values: CDR1 MGHRA, CDR2 YSYEKL. After removal of 4 bases from V and 0 bases from J, the junction contained 3 bases not matched to a gene. The receptor was isolated from a man aged 18-30 years in good health. Some clones in this sample may be carry-over from other donors' samples. Material for sequencing was naive CD4+ T cells from PBMCs. Stated subset: CD45RA+ positively selected. This chain connects TRBV4-1 to TRBJ1-5; 7 bases are shared with TRBD1. CDR3 in amino acids: CASSPQGFSNQPQHF. The DNA of the CDR3 is TGCGCCAGCAGCCCACAGGGGTTTAGCAATCAGCCCCAGCATTTT.